These T cell receptor beta chains were read from a single sample in a study of regulatory T cells in long-lasting Graves disease. TCRdb re-derived calls from the multiplex PCR reads in MiXCR, one entry per CDR3 protein. Among 400,000 to 500,000 distinct CDR3 sequences listed, 16% were seen once. This sample also belongs to another study, concerning T cells in Graves' hyperthyroidism and ophthalmopathy.

Sequences were derived from peripheral blood mononuclear cells (PBMCs), sampled at new diagnosis, from a patient treated with antithyroid drugs. The receptor set was obtained from a woman under 30 with Graves disease. Each CDR3 is given with its conserved first and last residue. D genes are given only for firm matches. Rows give clone size only sometimes, using once, few, many, or a class for an expanded clone.

cdr3_aa: CASRSFGDEQFF
cdr3_nt: TGTGCCAGTAGGTCCTTTGGGGATGAGCAGTTCTTC
d_call: NA
v_call: TRBV19
clone_size: NA
j_call: TRBJ2-1

cdr3_aa: CASSTDFTSGNTIYF
cdr3_nt: TGTGCCAGCAGTACCGACTTTACCTCTGGAAACACCATATATTTT
d_call: NA
v_call: TRBV3-1
clone_size: few
j_call: TRBJ1-3

cdr3_aa: CASSYSDRTTYEQFF
cdr3_nt: TGTGCCAGCAGCTACTCGGACAGGACCACCTACGAGCAGTTCTTC
d_call: TRBD1
v_call: TRBV5-4
clone_size: NA
j_call: TRBJ2-1

cdr3_aa: CASSLGLPPYEQYF
cdr3_nt: TGTGCCAGCAGTTTAGGACTACCACCCTACGAGCAGTACTTC
d_call: NA
v_call: TRBV28
clone_size: many
j_call: TRBJ2-7

cdr3_aa: CASSQSIPSSGVGGEQFF
cdr3_nt: TGTGCCAGCAGCCAATCAATCCCTTCTAGCGGAGTGGGAGGGGAGCAGTTCTTC
d_call: TRBD2
v_call: TRBV5-5
clone_size: few
j_call: TRBJ2-1

cdr3_aa: CASSQTGVDGTEAFF
cdr3_nt: TGTGCCAGCAGCCAAACAGGGGTTGATGGCACTGAAGCTTTCTTT
d_call: TRBD1
v_call: TRBV3-1
clone_size: many
j_call: TRBJ1-1

cdr3_aa: CASSSIPGTGFYEQFF
cdr3_nt: TGTGCCAGCAGCTCAATTCCCGGGACAGGGTTTTATGAGCAGTTCTTC
d_call: TRBD1
v_call: TRBV11-2
clone_size: NA
j_call: TRBJ2-1

cdr3_aa: CASSSGLVGYNEQFF
cdr3_nt: TGTGCCAGCAGCTCAGGACTAGTCGGGTACAATGAGCAGTTCTTC
d_call: TRBD2
v_call: TRBV7-3
clone_size: once
j_call: TRBJ2-1

cdr3_aa: CASSLRLVGGGTDTQYF
cdr3_nt: TGTGCCAGCAGCTTAAGACTAGTCGGGGGAGGCACAGATACGCAGTATTTT
d_call: NA
v_call: TRBV5-4
clone_size: few
j_call: TRBJ2-3

cdr3_aa: CSARDDYEQYF
cdr3_nt: TGCAGTGCTAGAGATGACTACGAGCAGTACTTC
d_call: NA
v_call: TRBV20-1
clone_size: many
j_call: TRBJ2-7

cdr3_aa: CASGSGTSGISTDTQYF
cdr3_nt: TGTGCCAGCGGATCCGGGACTAGCGGGATTAGCACAGATACGCAGTATTTT
d_call: TRBD2
v_call: TRBV12-3/TRBV12-4
clone_size: many
j_call: TRBJ2-3

cdr3_aa: CASRSRTGWDNTGELFF
cdr3_nt: TGTGCCAGCAGATCACGGACAGGGTGGGACAATACCGGGGAGCTGTTTTTT
d_call: TRBD1
v_call: TRBV6-1
clone_size: NA
j_call: TRBJ2-2

cdr3_aa: CASSKGQYDTEAFF
cdr3_nt: TGTGCCAGCAGTAAGGGACAGTATGACACTGAAGCTTTCTTT
d_call: TRBD1
v_call: TRBV2
clone_size: many
j_call: TRBJ1-1

cdr3_aa: CASSYEQVNGYTF
cdr3_nt: TGTGCCAGCAGTTACGAGCAGGTGAATGGCTACACCTTC
d_call: NA
v_call: TRBV6-2/TRBV6-3
clone_size: NA
j_call: TRBJ1-2

cdr3_aa: CASSLHREPGNTIYF
cdr3_nt: TGTGCCAGCAGCCTTCACAGGGAGCCTGGAAACACCATATATTTT
d_call: NA
v_call: TRBV11-2
clone_size: NA
j_call: TRBJ1-3

cdr3_aa: CSVELGGHEQYF
cdr3_nt: TGCAGCGTTGAATTGGGGGGTCACGAGCAGTACTTC
d_call: NA
v_call: TRBV29-1
clone_size: NA
j_call: TRBJ2-7

cdr3_aa: CASTPGDTQYF
cdr3_nt: TGTGCCAGCACTCCCGGGGATACGCAGTATTTT
d_call: NA
v_call: TRBV12-3/TRBV12-4
clone_size: NA
j_call: TRBJ2-3

cdr3_aa: CASSPTSRDQYF
cdr3_nt: TGTGCCTCCTCCCCGACTAGCCGGGACCAGTACTTC
d_call: TRBD2
v_call: TRBV30
clone_size: NA
j_call: TRBJ2-5

cdr3_aa: CASSRQRSTDTQYF
cdr3_nt: TGTGCCAGTAGTCGACAGCGAAGCACAGATACGCAGTATTTT
d_call: NA
v_call: TRBV19
clone_size: few
j_call: TRBJ2-3

cdr3_aa: CASSYSSLAFNEQFF
cdr3_nt: TGTGCCAGCAGTTACTCCTCACTAGCGTTCAATGAGCAGTTCTTC
d_call: TRBD2
v_call: TRBV6-2/TRBV6-3
clone_size: many
j_call: TRBJ2-1

cdr3_aa: CAWSGQPSYEQYF
cdr3_nt: TGTGCCTGGAGTGGACAACCCTCCTACGAGCAGTACTTC
d_call: NA
v_call: TRBV30
clone_size: NA
j_call: TRBJ2-7

cdr3_aa: CASSSTAAPPHEQYF
cdr3_nt: TGTGCCAGCAGCTCTACAGCGGCCCCGCCCCACGAGCAGTACTTC
d_call: NA
v_call: TRBV12-3/TRBV12-4
clone_size: many
j_call: TRBJ2-7

cdr3_aa: CASSLRDSNEKLFF
cdr3_nt: TGTGCCAGCAGTTTAAGGGACAGCAATGAAAAACTGTTTTTT
d_call: TRBD1
v_call: TRBV28
clone_size: many
j_call: TRBJ1-4

cdr3_aa: CASREMASGSKNEQFF
cdr3_nt: TGCGCCAGCAGAGAGATGGCTAGCGGGAGTAAGAATGAGCAGTTCTTC
d_call: TRBD2
v_call: TRBV5-1
clone_size: many
j_call: TRBJ2-1

cdr3_aa: CASSTGPGGNEQFF
cdr3_nt: TGTGCCAGTAGCACAGGCCCGGGGGGCAATGAGCAGTTCTTC
d_call: TRBD2
v_call: TRBV9
clone_size: many
j_call: TRBJ2-1

cdr3_aa: CASSWGLAGTLGYEQYF
cdr3_nt: TGCGCCAGCAGCTGGGGACTAGCGGGAACCCTTGGCTACGAGCAGTACTTC
d_call: TRBD2
v_call: TRBV5-1
clone_size: few
j_call: TRBJ2-7

cdr3_aa: CASSLGTYRPYNEQFF
cdr3_nt: TGTGCCAGCAGCTTAGGGACGTACCGTCCCTACAATGAGCAGTTCTTC
d_call: NA
v_call: TRBV7-3
clone_size: few
j_call: TRBJ2-1

cdr3_aa: CASSLTRDRGYNEQFF
cdr3_nt: TGTGCCAGCAGCTTAACTCGGGACAGGGGCTACAATGAGCAGTTCTTC
d_call: TRBD1
v_call: TRBV7-3
clone_size: few
j_call: TRBJ2-1

cdr3_aa: CASKREANAEAFF
cdr3_nt: TGTGCCAGCAAGCGTGAGGCGAACGCTGAAGCTTTCTTT
d_call: NA
v_call: TRBV28
clone_size: few
j_call: TRBJ1-1

cdr3_aa: CASRKSEVTGELFF
cdr3_nt: TGTGCCAGCAGGAAATCCGAGGTCACCGGGGAGCTGTTTTTT
d_call: NA
v_call: TRBV2
clone_size: NA
j_call: TRBJ2-2

cdr3_aa: CASSHGGGSDTQYF
cdr3_nt: TGTGCCAGCAGCCACGGCGGGGGGTCAGATACGCAGTATTTT
d_call: TRBD2
v_call: TRBV3-1
clone_size: many
j_call: TRBJ2-3

cdr3_aa: CSARDHPYSTQYF
cdr3_nt: TGCAGTGCTAGAGATCATCCCTATTCTACGCAGTATTTT
d_call: NA
v_call: TRBV20-1
clone_size: many
j_call: TRBJ2-3

cdr3_aa: CATSLADLSYNEQFF
cdr3_nt: TGTGCCACCTCCCTAGCGGACCTCTCCTACAATGAGCAGTTCTTC
d_call: TRBD2
v_call: TRBV15
clone_size: NA
j_call: TRBJ2-1

cdr3_aa: CASSPLIYTGELFF
cdr3_nt: TGTGCCAGCAGCCCACTAATATACACCGGGGAGCTGTTTTTT
d_call: NA
v_call: TRBV3-1
clone_size: NA
j_call: TRBJ2-2

cdr3_aa: CASISGRASTGELFF
cdr3_nt: TGTGCCAGCATTTCCGGGAGAGCTAGCACCGGGGAGCTGTTTTTT
d_call: NA
v_call: TRBV2
clone_size: many
j_call: TRBJ2-2

cdr3_aa: CASSASGSPLDEQFF
cdr3_nt: TGTGCCAGCAGCGCGAGCGGGAGCCCCTTAGATGAGCAGTTCTTC
d_call: TRBD2
v_call: TRBV7-9
clone_size: few
j_call: TRBJ2-1

cdr3_aa: CASIAAGGPNTGELFF
cdr3_nt: TGTGCCAGTATTGCGGCGGGAGGACCGAACACCGGGGAGCTGTTTTTT
d_call: TRBD2
v_call: TRBV19
clone_size: many
j_call: TRBJ2-2

cdr3_aa: CASRRVGTETQYF
cdr3_nt: TGTGCCAGCAGACGGGTGGGCACTGAGACCCAGTACTTC
d_call: NA
v_call: TRBV28
clone_size: many
j_call: TRBJ2-5

cdr3_aa: CASSYETSLNEQFF
cdr3_nt: TGTGCCAGCAGTTACGAGACTAGTTTGAATGAGCAGTTCTTC
d_call: NA
v_call: TRBV6-2/TRBV6-3
clone_size: many
j_call: TRBJ2-1

cdr3_aa: CASSLSRGDTEAFF
cdr3_nt: TGTGCCAGCAGCTTATCTAGGGGGGACACTGAAGCTTTCTTT
d_call: NA
v_call: TRBV7-9
clone_size: few
j_call: TRBJ1-1

cdr3_aa: CASSYRAGGSVNEQFF
cdr3_nt: TGTGCCAGCAGTTACCGAGCGGGAGGGTCGGTTAATGAGCAGTTCTTC
d_call: TRBD2
v_call: TRBV6-9
clone_size: many
j_call: TRBJ2-1

cdr3_aa: CSGLLGTSGYEQYF
cdr3_nt: TGCAGTGGTCTCCTCGGGACTAGCGGCTACGAGCAGTACTTC
d_call: TRBD2
v_call: TRBV20-1
clone_size: many
j_call: TRBJ2-7

cdr3_aa: CSASRGISSYNEQFF
cdr3_nt: TGCAGTGCTAGCCGAGGGATCAGCTCCTACAATGAGCAGTTCTTC
d_call: NA
v_call: TRBV20-1
clone_size: many
j_call: TRBJ2-1